The entry below describes one T cell receptor (beta chain). The sample is drawn from a study of blood T cell repertoires in COVID-19. Study context: Acute-phase and convalescent COVID-19 samples originated in the United States, Italy and Spain. Sources were T cells, B-cell-depleted T cells, or PBMCs; the material itself was cDNA or gDNA.

Those enrolled, adults aged 18 to 89 years, came from about 24 US areas. Under the authors' procedure: The authors estimated nucleated cell counts from reference gene primer amplification. Only in-frame clones appear in the TCRdb table, and some are missing; sequencing was by immunoSEQ multiplex PCR. For V, J and clone size, that table is used; D and trimming come from the DNA. This table holds about 280,000 clones, more than 75% found once. The source material was PBMCs or T cells enriched from blood (not recorded which). The sequence was obtained from a woman in her fifties or sixties in a cohort exposed to, infected with or recovered from COVID-19 (not recorded which).

CDR3 residues: CASRTGPANYGYTF. In DNA, the CDR3 is TGTGCCAGCAGGACAGGGCCGGCGAACTATGGCTACACCTTC. V usage is TRBV2 and J usage is TRBJ1-2; the match to TRBD1 covers 7 bases. The germline V gene has CDR1 SNHLY and CDR2 FYNNEI. V shed 6 bases and J 2 bases; nucleotides not matched to a gene: 6. The CDR3 loop spans 14 amino acids.